Listed here are 3 T cell receptor beta chains from one sample, sequenced in a study of cytomegalovirus exposure and HLA in healthy donors. PCR amplification relied on 60 Vbeta primers (plus 13 Jbeta primers). The protocol was immunoSEQ multiplex PCR, while the TCRdb copy is restricted to in-frame clones and leaves out a portion. The sample has about 120,000 clones, 78% seen once. The material sequenced was PBMCs. These receptors were taken from a woman in her twenties or thirties in good health and CMV-seronegative.

Only one count was recorded for this clone. V usage is TRBV19 and J usage is TRBJ1-2; D is perhaps TRBD1 (5 bases). V was cut by 5 bases and J by 4 bases, with 14 bases left in between. This CDR3 is 14 amino acids long. The germline gives CDR1 LNHDA, CDR2 SQIVND (reference sequence). The CDR3 sequence: CASSPQAGVYGYTF. CDR3 in DNA: TGTGCCAGTAGTCCTCAGGCGGGGGTCTATGGCTACACCTTC.

The V and J genes are TRBV4-3 and TRBJ1-2, with D possibly being TRBD1 (6 bases). Trimming shortened V by 0 bases and J by 8 bases, and 19 bases separated the two germline ends. In germline, CDR1 is LGHNA, CDR2 YSLEER. The CDR3 spans 16 residues. CDR3: CASSQDFSRGARGYTF. In nucleotides, the CDR3 is TGCGCCAGCAGCCAAGATTTTAGCCGGGGGGCGCGGGGCTACACCTTC.

The chain has TRBV6-1 and TRBJ1-5, with TRBD1 matching 7 bases. Germline V lookup: CDR1 MNHNS, CDR2 SASEGT. The CDR3 loop spans 15 amino acids. Germline trimming cut 0 bases from V and 7 bases from J; bases unmatched to any gene: 6. In DNA form, the CDR3 reads TGTGCCAGCAGTGAAGCGCAGGGGGGATTACAGCCCCAGCATTTT. Translated, it gives CASSEAQGGLQPQHF.